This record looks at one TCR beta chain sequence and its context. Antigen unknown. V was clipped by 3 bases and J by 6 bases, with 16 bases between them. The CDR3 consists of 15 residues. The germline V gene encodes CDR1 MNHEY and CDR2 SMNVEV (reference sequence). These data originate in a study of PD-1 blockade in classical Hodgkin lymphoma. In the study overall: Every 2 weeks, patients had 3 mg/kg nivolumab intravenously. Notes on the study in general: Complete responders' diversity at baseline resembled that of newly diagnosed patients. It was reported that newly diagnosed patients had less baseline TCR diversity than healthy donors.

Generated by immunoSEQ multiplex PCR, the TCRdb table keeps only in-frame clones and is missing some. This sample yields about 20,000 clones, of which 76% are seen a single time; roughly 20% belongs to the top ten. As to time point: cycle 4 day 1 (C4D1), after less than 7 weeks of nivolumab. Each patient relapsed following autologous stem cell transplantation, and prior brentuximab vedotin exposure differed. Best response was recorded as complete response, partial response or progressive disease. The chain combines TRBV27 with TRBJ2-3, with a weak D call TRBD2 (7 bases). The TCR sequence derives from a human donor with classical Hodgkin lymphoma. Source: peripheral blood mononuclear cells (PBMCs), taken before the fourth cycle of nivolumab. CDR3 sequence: CASSFQEGGLDTQYF. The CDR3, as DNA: TGTGCCAGCAGTTTCCAGGAGGGGGGGTTGGATACGCAGTATTTT.